Described below is a single TCR beta chain sequence and its context. It lacks a known antigen. No per-base quality is available; no much larger clone lies one base away. In the germline V gene (reference sequence), CDR1 corresponds to MNHEY and CDR2 to SMNVEV. The CDR3 numbers 17 residues from cysteine through phenylalanine. The DNA shown is the 51-base CDR3, in frame from base 1. V ends up 6 bases short and J 2 bases short, with an unmatched junction base count of 7. These data originate in a study of cytomegalovirus exposure and HLA in healthy donors (dated by TCRdb to 2016 to 2017). Describing the broader study: An earlier analysis of some 600 of the donors reported approximately 260 Gb of sequence data and 117 million unique TCR beta sequences obtained from approximately 180 million T cells. An early release that covered 640 HLA-typed donors contained about 300 gigabases of sequencing data and around 85 million unique TCR sequences. Of the roughly 390 genotyped donors, less than 90% were placed in the genetic ancestry cluster associated with self-reported Caucasian donors. The study aimed to test whether cataloging public T cell receptors could reveal signatures of past pathogen exposure. The study profiled the T cell repertoires of 500 to 800 subjects by immunosequencing and related them to cytomegalovirus serostatus. Along with the roughly 610-subject first cohort, a separate validation cohort of more than 90 different subjects was used. The study combined high-throughput TCR immunosequencing, statistical association of individual TCRs with disease status, and machine learning to predict cytomegalovirus infection status. In a later analysis, previously published TCR beta repertoires from hundreds of donors were re-analyzed and high-resolution HLA genotyping was added so that TCR occurrence patterns could be studied. Rather than drawing on any new phenotypic data, the later analysis identified candidate immune exposures from TCR beta sequences and the way those sequences occurred across donors. In an earlier analysis of over 550 of the donors, high-throughput TCR beta sequencing was used to judge whether each TCR beta V gene segment behaved as functional or pseudogenic. Donor age, sex, ethnicity and CMV serostatus were collected together with the repertoire data. Genome-wide SNP genotypes for about 55% of the 666 donors were used in a later genetic analysis, which treated that subset as a discovery cohort. All discovery cohort repertoires had been generated using a single sequencing platform. HLA typing covered class I and class II loci at four-digit resolution. Typing coverage differed by locus: A, B, C, DRB1 and DQB1 were typed in about 620-640 donors, DQA1 in roughly 500, DPA1 in 600 to 610, and DPB1 in 450 to 480. Roughly 5 DR-DQ haplotypes were handled as single units for association and clustering because linkage in the cohort was strong. Among 300 to 500 genotyped donors of the cohort, an average of roughly 230,000 unique TCR beta nucleotide sequences was sequenced per donor, of which roughly 17% were non-productive.

Receptors were amplified or captured by the immunoSEQ multiplex PCR assay. For the multiplex PCR, a mixture combining 60 forward primers for TCR Vbeta segments and 13 reverse primers for TCR Jbeta segments was used. The CDR3 region of rearranged TCR beta genes was amplified from genomic DNA by a multiplex PCR assay. On the Illumina HiSeq System, the amplified TCR beta libraries were sequenced as 87-base-pair reads. As for the authors' bioinformatics: Across the roughly 700 repertoires, a later analysis counted tens of millions of unique TCR beta chains, 9.5 million to 12 million of which were shared by at least two donors. A nearest-neighbor algorithm error-corrected the raw reads and collapsed the reads into unique sequences, merging closely related sequences to remove PCR and sequencing errors. To assign V, D and J gene segments, CDR3 sequences were aligned to IMGT reference sequences. For a sequence to be retained, a match of at least six nucleotides to both a V gene segment and a J gene segment was required. A rearrangement was called productive if the CDR3 had no stop codons and remained in frame with V and J, and every other rearrangement was called non-productive. Following IMGT convention, CDR3 was defined as the stretch from the second conserved V-encoded cysteine to the conserved J-encoded phenylalanine. In an earlier analysis of 500 to 650 of the donors, sequences lacking an unambiguous match to a single V gene segment were excluded. In an earlier analysis of several hundred of the donors, V segments were called functional above 56.7% productive rearrangements and were called segregating when the between-donor standard deviation exceeded 5%. A statistical classification framework was developed to diagnose cytomegalovirus status using the catalog of TCR beta chain sequences. In a later analysis, V and J genes were assigned by comparing TCR nucleotide sequences against IMGT/GENE-DB human TR gene sequences. The TCRdist pipeline was used in a later analysis to assign CDR3 sequences and most-parsimonious VDJ recombination scenarios. A later analysis defined each TCR beta chain by its CDR3 amino acid sequence plus V-gene family, and excluded reads lacking a unique V-gene family. In a later analysis, nearly 600 highly shared, low-generation-probability nucleotide sequences were removed to address suspected cross-contamination and a sequencing artifact. In a later analysis, a clonal expansion index for each public chain was calculated from normalized within-repertoire ranks of inferred template counts. In a later analysis, generation probabilities were computed using a VDJ recombination model fitted to out-of-frame rearrangements, and the results were checked against IGoR. A later analysis scored TCR-TCR, TCR-HLA and TCR-CMV co-occurrence with hypergeometric tests, applying a repertoire-size bias correction to TCR pairs. To estimate false discovery rates, a later analysis permuted the HLA or CMV assignments 20 times. In a later analysis, co-occurring TCRs were grouped using DBSCAN, with TCRdist sequence similarity added in when clustering inside HLA-allele-positive subsets. Co-occurrence clustering excluded repertoires with fewer than 30,000 or more than 120,000 public chains, plus five with anomalous nucleotide sharing. TCRdb stores this immuneACCESS table with in-frame sequences only. Part of the clones is absent; in the studies checked, under half of the shortfall reflects unresolved V genes, and no reason is known for the rest. The V and J calls and clone size were taken over from that table, and D and trimming were inferred from the DNA. The sample contains more than 95,000 clones, around 76% of them found a single time. The top ten clonotypes cover 8.2% of the sample.

The cohort was made up of under 800 healthy bone marrow donors. At the time of sampling, all cohort members were nominally healthy, though unrecorded immune exposures were likely present. The donor tested CMV seropositive, placing the donor among the 290 or so seropositive members of the cohort. A peripheral blood sample was collected from each donor, and TCR beta sequencing was performed on peripheral blood mononuclear cells. The Qiagen DNeasy Blood Extraction Kit was used to extract genomic DNA from the blood cell samples. Overall study results and their limits: Because counts were too low, seventeen rarely observed V segments, including chromosome 9 orphons, were excluded from the earlier analysis of around 640 of the donors. In a later analysis, several top co-occurrence clusters were reported to appear linked to parvovirus B19, influenza, CMV and Epstein-Barr virus. According to a later genetic analysis, donors in an Asian-associated ancestry cluster had fewer N-insertions in productive TCRs than the approximately 700-donor mean. HLA typing was unavailable for some donors at each locus, so association tests used only the typed subset. A further reported finding was that TCR beta sequences accurately predicted the HLA-A and HLA-B alleles for most subjects in the first cohort. A later analysis found that TCR association rates varied across HLA loci, with DRB1 alleles showing the most associated TCRs and HLA-C alleles the fewest. The authors suggested that the approach could potentially be extended to other disease states and immunological phenotypes. For the cohort, immune exposure information was limited to CMV serostatus. A later analysis associated about 17,000 TCR beta sequences with specific HLA alleles at a false discovery rate of 0.05. In a later analysis, HLA-associated TCR beta chains showed more clonal expansion and lower generation probabilities than non-associated chains that were equally common. Linkage disequilibrium might explain the correlated functional status among segregating V segments, but an unknown experimental factor could not be excluded. In the study, approximately 160 TCR beta chains were listed as associated with cytomegalovirus. In both the original and validation cohorts, the classifier was reported to diagnose cytomegalovirus status with high specificity and sensitivity. Three of the identified cytomegalovirus-associated TCR beta chains were confirmed in vitro to be specific for cytomegalovirus antigens. Presence/absence analyses assumed roughly uniform sequencing depth across donors, an assumption that may not hold. A cluster of highly shared sequence variants was judged likely to represent a technical artifact of the sequencing pipeline. While some public TCRs were present in many individuals, most TCR sequences turned up only very rarely across donors. A later analysis found that most CMV-associated TCR beta chains appeared HLA-restricted, with HLA associations seemingly driven largely by CMV exposure. V-gene and J-gene trimming of TCR beta chains was associated with a missense DCLRE1C variant in a later genetic analysis, and the association was replicated in an independent cohort. In an earlier analysis of a few hundred of the donors, most TCR beta V segments were observed in productive rearrangements about 87% or about 30% of the time, broadly matching IMGT annotations. Some IMGT-functional V segments, including TRBV6-2 and TRBV6-3, could not be distinguished by the 87-base-pair reads and were therefore excluded. When HLA alleles, especially DR and DQ, strongly co-occurred, attributing TCR associations to individual alleles was difficult. Only TCR beta chains were sequenced in this cohort, and the absence of alpha or paired-chain data limited detectable features.

This receptor was taken from a middle-aged man in good health and CMV-seropositive. The sample taken for sequencing was PBMCs. This chain is built from TRBV27 and TRBJ2-7; 16 middle bases align to TRBD2. The CDR3 in this case is CASRRGTSGGAPYEQYF. The bases read TGTGCCAGCAGGCGGGGGACTAGCGGGGGGGCACCCTACGAGCAGTACTTC.